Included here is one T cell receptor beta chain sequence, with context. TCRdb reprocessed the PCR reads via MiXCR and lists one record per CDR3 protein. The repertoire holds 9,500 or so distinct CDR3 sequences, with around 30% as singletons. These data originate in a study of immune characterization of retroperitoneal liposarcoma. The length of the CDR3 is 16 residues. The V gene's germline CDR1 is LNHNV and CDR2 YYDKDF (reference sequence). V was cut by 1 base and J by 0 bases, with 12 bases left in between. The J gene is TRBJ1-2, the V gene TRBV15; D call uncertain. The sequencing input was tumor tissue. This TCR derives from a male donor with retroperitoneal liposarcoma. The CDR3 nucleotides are TGTGCCACCAGCAGAGGGGGTGGAGGTACTAACTATGGCTACACCTTC. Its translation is CATSRGGGGTNYGYTF.